The rows below give T cell receptor beta chains drawn from one sample of a study of T cell repertoires in cytomegalovirus infection. TCRdb re-called the reads with MiXCR, one entry per CDR3 protein. The repertoire consists of approximately 500,000 distinct CDR3 sequences, with 15% to 20% occurring once and the leading ten covering 20% to 30%. The sequencing sample was made of CD8+ T cells from PBMCs. The receptors derive from a human donor in good health (CMV status not recorded). Some clones in this sample may be carry-over from other donors' samples. CDR3s include the opening cysteine and the closing phenylalanine or tryptophan. Each record gives: J gene, D gene, V gene, clone size, CDR3 DNA, CDR3 protein. D genes are given only for firm matches. Rows give clone size only sometimes, using once, few, many, or a class for an expanded clone.

j_call: TRBJ1-6; d_call: NA; v_call: TRBV5-5; clone_size: NA; cdr3_nt: TGTGCCAGCACCCTAGAGGGGCTCTTCGCCCTCCACTTT; cdr3_aa: CASTLEGLFALHF
j_call: TRBJ2-1; d_call: TRBD2; v_call: TRBV13; clone_size: NA; cdr3_nt: TGTGCCAGCAGCTTAGGGGGACTAGCGGGAACTGAGCAGTTCTTC; cdr3_aa: CASSLGGLAGTEQFF
j_call: TRBJ2-3; d_call: NA; v_call: TRBV14; clone_size: many; cdr3_nt: TGTGCCAGCAGCCAAGCGGAGGACTACCTCTTAGATACGCAGTATTTT; cdr3_aa: CASSQAEDYLLDTQYF
j_call: TRBJ2-6; d_call: NA; v_call: TRBV15; clone_size: NA; cdr3_nt: TGTGCCCCCGATAAGTTGGGTTCTGGGGCCAACGTCCTGACTTTC; cdr3_aa: CAPDKLGSGANVLTF
j_call: TRBJ1-1; d_call: NA; v_call: TRBV27; clone_size: many; cdr3_nt: TGTGCCAGCAGTTTAGGGGTTTTGAACACTGAAGCTTTCTTT; cdr3_aa: CASSLGVLNTEAFF
j_call: TRBJ2-7; d_call: TRBD1; v_call: TRBV7-9; clone_size: many; cdr3_nt: TGTGCCAGCAGCTACGGACAGGGCAGATCCTACGAGCAGTACTTC; cdr3_aa: CASSYGQGRSYEQYF
j_call: TRBJ1-1; d_call: NA; v_call: TRBV2; clone_size: NA; cdr3_nt: TGTGCCTCGCCTCGCTGGGCTTTCTTT; cdr3_aa: CASPRWAFF
j_call: TRBJ2-3; d_call: TRBD1; v_call: TRBV6-1; clone_size: NA; cdr3_nt: TGTGCCAGCAGTCCTACAAGAGGGGGCGCGGATACGCAGTATTTT; cdr3_aa: CASSPTRGGADTQYF
j_call: TRBJ2-2; d_call: TRBD1; v_call: TRBV7-2; clone_size: NA; cdr3_nt: TGTGCCAGCAGCGCCCCAGACAGGGTTTGGGAGCTGTTTTTT; cdr3_aa: CASSAPDRVWELFF
j_call: TRBJ2-7; d_call: NA; v_call: TRBV20-1; clone_size: NA; cdr3_nt: TGCAGTGCTAGAAACTTTGCGTCTCTCAACTACGAGCAGTACTTC; cdr3_aa: CSARNFASLNYEQYF
j_call: TRBJ2-7; d_call: NA; v_call: TRBV7-2; clone_size: many; cdr3_nt: TGTGCCAGCAGCTTAGCAGGGCCCTCCTACGAGCAGTACTTC; cdr3_aa: CASSLAGPSYEQYF
j_call: TRBJ1-1; d_call: NA; v_call: TRBV19; clone_size: NA; cdr3_nt: TGTGCCAGTAGTATAGATTATGGACAGAGGAACACTGAAGCTTTCTTT; cdr3_aa: CASSIDYGQRNTEAFF
j_call: TRBJ2-7; d_call: NA; v_call: TRBV20-1; clone_size: once; cdr3_nt: TGCAGTGCTAGGAAGGCCCCCGGGACTTCTTACGAGCAGTACTTC; cdr3_aa: CSARKAPGTSYEQYF
j_call: TRBJ2-7; d_call: NA; v_call: TRBV28; clone_size: many; cdr3_nt: TGTGCCAGCAGTTTACCTCCGACGTTTTACGAGCAGTACTTC; cdr3_aa: CASSLPPTFYEQYF